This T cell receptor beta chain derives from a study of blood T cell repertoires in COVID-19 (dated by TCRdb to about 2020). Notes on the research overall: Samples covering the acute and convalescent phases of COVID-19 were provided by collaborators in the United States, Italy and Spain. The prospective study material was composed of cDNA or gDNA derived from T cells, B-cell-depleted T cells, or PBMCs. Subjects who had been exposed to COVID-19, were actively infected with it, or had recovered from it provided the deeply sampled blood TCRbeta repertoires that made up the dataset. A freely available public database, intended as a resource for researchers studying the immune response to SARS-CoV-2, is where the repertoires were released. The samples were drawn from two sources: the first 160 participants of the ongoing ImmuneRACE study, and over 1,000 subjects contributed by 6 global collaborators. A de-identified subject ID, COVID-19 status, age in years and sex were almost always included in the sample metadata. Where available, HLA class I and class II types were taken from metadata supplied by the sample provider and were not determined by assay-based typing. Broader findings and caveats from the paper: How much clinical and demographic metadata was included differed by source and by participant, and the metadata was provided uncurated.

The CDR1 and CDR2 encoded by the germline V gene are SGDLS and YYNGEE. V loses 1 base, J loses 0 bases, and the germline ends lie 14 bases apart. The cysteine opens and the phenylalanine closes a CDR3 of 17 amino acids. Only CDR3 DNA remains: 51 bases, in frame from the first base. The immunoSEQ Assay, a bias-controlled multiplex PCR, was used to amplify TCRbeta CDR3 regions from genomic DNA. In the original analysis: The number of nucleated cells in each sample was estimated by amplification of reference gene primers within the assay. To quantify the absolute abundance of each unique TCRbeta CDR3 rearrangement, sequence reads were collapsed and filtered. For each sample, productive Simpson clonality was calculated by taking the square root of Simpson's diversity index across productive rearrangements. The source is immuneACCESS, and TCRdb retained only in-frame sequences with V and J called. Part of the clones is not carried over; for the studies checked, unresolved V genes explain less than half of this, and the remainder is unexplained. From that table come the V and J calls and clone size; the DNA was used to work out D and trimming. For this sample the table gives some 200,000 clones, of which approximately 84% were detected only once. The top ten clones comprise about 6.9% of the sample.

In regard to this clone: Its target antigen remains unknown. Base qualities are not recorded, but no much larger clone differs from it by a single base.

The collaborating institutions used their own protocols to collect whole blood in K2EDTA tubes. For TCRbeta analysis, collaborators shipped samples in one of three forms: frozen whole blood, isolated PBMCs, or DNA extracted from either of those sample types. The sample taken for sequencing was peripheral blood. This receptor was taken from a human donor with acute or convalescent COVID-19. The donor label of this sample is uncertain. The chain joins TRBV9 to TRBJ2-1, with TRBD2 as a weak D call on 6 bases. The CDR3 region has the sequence CASSVLSGTSSYNEQFF. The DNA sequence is TGTGCCAGCAGCGTACTTAGCGGTACGAGCTCCTACAATGAGCAGTTCTTC.